The present T cell receptor (beta chain) was sequenced within a study of T cell responses to AZD1222 COVID-19 vaccine. Overall study results and limits: CD4 TCRs linked to vaccination spanned spike, dominating at 160-218 and 743-854. Spike-specific TCR breadth rose after two AZD1222 doses, and depth rose as well. Reportedly, nearly half the spike-specific TCRs target unmutated variant regions. In a largely white British group with more females than males, clonal diversity was possibly underestimated.

Of note for this clone: As yet, its antigen is unknown.

Clones were read by immunoSEQ multiplex PCR, and TCRdb kept only the in-frame ones, dropping some. In the table there are about 120,000 clones, around 90% of which are singletons. V was pared by 10 bases and J by 2 bases, with 20 bases between. Germline assignment: CDR1 ENHRY and CDR2 SYGVKD. The CDR3 sequence is 15 residues long. The sample was peripheral blood, taken on day 0 of AZD1222 vaccination. The TCR was taken from an adult in good health. V usage is TRBV10-3 and J usage is TRBJ1-2, with D perhaps matching TRBD1 (5 bases). CDR3 coding DNA: TGTGCCAGCGGGACCCCGAACACAGCAAACTATGGCTACACCTTC. It is translated as CASGTPNTANYGYTF.